Below are 6 T cell receptor beta chains sequenced from a single sample in a study of T cell repertoires in cytomegalovirus infection. From the reads, TCRdb called clonotypes with MiXCR, one entry per CDR3 protein. The profile shows approximately 550,000 distinct CDR3 sequences, more than 15% of them singletons. Sequenced sample: CD8+ T cells from PBMCs. The origin of the receptors is a human donor in good health (CMV status not recorded). Some clones in this sample may be carry-over from other donors' samples.

This clonotype was recorded many times. V is TRBV7-9 and J is TRBJ2-1; 13 bases are shared with TRBD2. Germline CDR1 and CDR2: SEHNR and FQNEAQ (reference sequence). This CDR3 spans 18 amino acids. V was pared by 4 bases and J by 6 bases, with 12 bases of the junction left unmatched. CDR3 sequence: CASSYATGLAGRGNEQFF. The CDR3, as DNA: TGTGCCAGCAGCTACGCCACGGGACTAGCGGGAAGGGGCAATGAGCAGTTCTTC.

The chain is built from TRBV7-3 and TRBJ2-3; unclear D gene. With 5 bases removed from V and 3 bases from J, the gap between germline ends came to 12 bases. Germline values: CDR1 SGHTA, CDR2 FQGTGA. The CDR3 is 14 amino acids. For the CDR3, the DNA is TGTGCCAGCAGCGAAAATTGGGTTACAGATACGCAGTATTTT. It codes for CASSENWVTDTQYF.

The chain uses TRBV15 and TRBJ1-5, with 7 bases aligning to TRBD1. Germline-derived CDR1 and CDR2 are LNHNV and YYDKDF (reference sequence). CDR3 length: 17 residues. The V and J ends lost 0 bases and 5 bases, in that order; junction bases with no gene match: 10. CDR3 residues: CATSRDRTGRWDQPQHF. The CDR3 DNA reads as TGTGCCACCAGCAGAGATCGGACAGGCCGATGGGATCAGCCCCAGCATTTT.

This clonotype was detected ten times or more. This chain uses TRBV12-5 with TRBJ2-1; D is undetermined. This CDR3 is built from 15 residues. Germline V gene lookup returns CDR1 LGHNT and CDR2 FRNRAP. V lost 1 base, J lost 8 bases, and 15 bases lay in between. CDR3 nucleotide sequence: TGTGCTAGTGGTTTGGGAGAAGGCCCAGTCGATGAGCAGTTCTTC. It codes for CASGLGEGPVDEQFF.

This clonotype was counted many times. The chain is built from TRBV27 and TRBJ2-7; possibly TRBD2 for D (6 bases). V was shortened by 4 bases and J by 1 base, with 17 bases between the two germline ends. The CDR3 totals 16 residues. Germline V gene data show CDR1 as MNHEY and CDR2 as SMNVEV (reference sequence). CDR3 DNA: TGTGCCAGCAGTTCGCTGCGGGGTACCTATTCCTACGAGCAGTACTTC. Encoded protein: CASSSLRGTYSYEQYF.

This clonotype showed up many times. The chain links TRBV6-1 to TRBJ2-6; the match to TRBD2 covers 9 bases. V lost 8 bases and J lost 0; bases outside the gene matches: 5. CDR1 is MNHNS and CDR2 is SASEGT in the germline V gene. CDR3 length: 16 residues. The CDR3 loop reads CASSGRGGSGANVLTF. The CDR3 DNA is TGTGCCAGCTCTGGGCGGGGGGGCTCTGGGGCCAACGTCCTGACTTTC.